The source of this T cell receptor (beta chain) is a study of glioma-infiltrating T cells after dendritic cell vaccination. Primers: 60 V beta forward and 13 J beta reverse. The assay was immunoSEQ multiplex PCR, and TCRdb's table has in-frame clones only and misses some. Of some 110,000 clones detected, 90% appear once; the ten largest clones hold approximately 2.7%. The time point is: after dendritic cell vaccination, including at tumor progression/relapse. PBMC sampling occurred before vaccination, two weeks after the third dose, and at progression. V lost 2 bases and J 4 bases, leaving 12 bases between the germline ends. Germline V gene sequence: CDR1 MGHRA, CDR2 YSYEKL. The CDR3 extends over 15 amino acids.

The sample in question was blood, obtained after dendritic cell vaccination. This receptor was obtained from a human donor with glioblastoma. V is TRBV4-1 and J is TRBJ2-1; perhaps TRBD1 as D (5 bases). The CDR3 spells CASSQTGNSYNEQFF. CDR3 DNA: TGCGCCAGCAGCCAAACAGGAAACTCTTACAATGAGCAGTTCTTC.